This TCR beta chain was recovered during a study of blood T cell repertoires in COVID-19. Study background: Samples representing acute and convalescent COVID-19 were sourced from the United States, Italy and Spain. Sample material is recorded as cDNA or gDNA derived from T cells, B-cell-depleted T cells, or PBMCs.

This clone was observed a few times. Methods used by the authors: Researchers report that nucleated cell counts were estimated from reference gene primer amplification. Sequenced by immunoSEQ multiplex PCR; TCRdb stores in-frame clones only, minus some. D and trimming come from the DNA, and the V and J calls and clone size come from that table. The top ten clones hold about 3% of a sample with about 490,000 clones, approximately 85% of them seen once. V gave up 0 bases and J gave up 5 bases, with 7 bases separating them. Germline V gives CDR1 SGHDN, CDR2 FVKESK. The CDR3 length is 13 residues. Material: peripheral blood. The chain recombines TRBV14 with TRBJ2-5; D unresolved. This TCR derives from a human donor in a cohort sampled during active COVID-19. CDR3 sequence reads: CASSQDLAETQYF. Written as DNA, the CDR3 is TGTGCCAGCAGCCAAGATCTTGCGGAGACCCAGTACTTC.